These T cell receptor beta chains were read from a single sample in a study of regulatory T cells in long-lasting Graves disease. TCRdb itself ran the multiplex PCR reads through MiXCR, one entry per CDR3 protein. The sample yields approximately 400,000 distinct CDR3 sequences, about a quarter seen once. The material was peripheral blood mononuclear cells (PBMCs), obtained when the disease was refractory, from a patient treated with antithyroid drugs. The receptors stem from a female donor with Graves disease. The CDR3 runs from the conserved cysteine through the conserved F or W. The D gene is left open where the match is weak. Size is stated for part of the rows, as once, few or many counts, or as a class when the clone is expanded.

cdr3_nt,cdr3_aa,v_call,clone_size,j_call,d_call
TGTGCCAGCAGCTTATCTTTGGGGGGGGGAGCTAGTTTGAGCGAGCAGTACTTC,CASSLSLGGGASLSEQYF,TRBV7-8,NA,TRBJ2-7,TRBD2
TGTGCCAGCAGTTCCCACCGCACACTAAATCGCATAACCTACACCGGGGAGCTGTTTTTT,CASSSHRTLNRITYTGELFF,TRBV12-3/TRBV12-4,NA,TRBJ2-2,NA
TGCGCCAGCAGCCAAGCAGGGTTCTATGGCTACACCTTC,CASSQAGFYGYTF,TRBV4-1,NA,TRBJ1-2,NA
TGTGCCTGGAGGGAGGGGACGGGGAACACTGAAGCTTTCTTT,CAWREGTGNTEAFF,TRBV30,NA,TRBJ1-1,NA
TGTGCCAGCAGCCCTTCTCGCTTTCAAGAGACCCAGTACTTC,CASSPSRFQETQYF,TRBV14,NA,TRBJ2-5,NA
TGTGCCAGCAGTTATTACAGCTCTAACTATGGCTACACCTTC,CASSYYSSNYGYTF,TRBV12-3/TRBV12-4,NA,TRBJ1-2,NA
TGTGCCAGCAGCGTGTGGGCGAACACCGGGGAGCTGTTTTTT,CASSVWANTGELFF,TRBV9,NA,TRBJ2-2,NA
TGCGCCAGCAGAAGGGGGTACTCCTACGAGCAGTACTTC,CASRRGYSYEQYF,TRBV5-1,few,TRBJ2-7,NA
TGTGCCAGCAGTCCTCAATCGTACACTGAAGCTTTCTTT,CASSPQSYTEAFF,TRBV12-3/TRBV12-4,few,TRBJ1-1,NA
TGTGCCAGCAGCCAGGGGACAGTCTTAGGCACTGAAGCTTTCTTT,CASSQGTVLGTEAFF,TRBV5-4,NA,TRBJ1-1,TRBD1
TGCAGTGCTAGTGAGGCGAACGAGCAGTACTTC,CSASEANEQYF,TRBV20-1,many,TRBJ2-7,NA
TGTGCCATCAGTGTGGTAGCGGGACTCACCGGGGAGCTGTTTTTT,CAISVVAGLTGELFF,TRBV10-3,NA,TRBJ2-2,TRBD2
TGCGCCAGCAGCTTGAGCGGGACTTCTTCCTACGAGCAGTACTTC,CASSLSGTSSYEQYF,TRBV5-1,NA,TRBJ2-7,TRBD2
TGTGCCAGCAGCGTAAGCGGGAGGTTGCGACAAGAGACCCAGTACTTC,CASSVSGRLRQETQYF,TRBV9,NA,TRBJ2-5,TRBD2
TGTGCCATCAGTGGGCCGCCTAGCTACGAGCAGTACTTC,CAISGPPSYEQYF,TRBV10-3,NA,TRBJ2-7,NA
TGTGCCAGCAGCTTATCCGACAGCAGCAATCAGCCCCAGCATTTT,CASSLSDSSNQPQHF,TRBV11-2,few,TRBJ1-5,NA
TGTGCCAGCAGCTCGGGACCGGTGAACACTGAAGCTTTCTTT,CASSSGPVNTEAFF,TRBV7-9,few,TRBJ1-1,NA
TGTGCCAGCAGCTTAGCGTGGGGCCCTGGAGCTTTCTTT,CASSLAWGPGAFF,TRBV7-2,many,TRBJ1-1,NA
TGTGCCAGCACCCAAGGGGTCCGTCCTGGAAACACCATATATTTT,CASTQGVRPGNTIYF,TRBV7-2,few,TRBJ1-3,NA
TGTGCCAGCAGCCCCCCGGCCAGGGAAGGCTCACCCCTCCACTTT,CASSPPAREGSPLHF,TRBV28,many,TRBJ1-6,NA
TGTGCCAGTAATGGTAAACGGATGAACACTGAAGCTTTCTTT,CASNGKRMNTEAFF,TRBV19,NA,TRBJ1-1,NA
TGCAGCGTCGAGCAGGACGGGGAGCAGTACTTC,CSVEQDGEQYF,TRBV29-1,few,TRBJ2-7,NA
TGTGCCAGCAGTTCCGACAGGGGGCTGGACGAGCAGTACTTC,CASSSDRGLDEQYF,TRBV6-2/TRBV6-3,NA,TRBJ2-7,TRBD1
TGTGCCAGCAGCATCGGGACTAGCGGGAGAAACGGGCAGTACTTC,CASSIGTSGRNGQYF,TRBV7-9,NA,TRBJ2-7,TRBD2
TGCGCCAGCAGCTTGGACAGGGGGGATGAAAAACTGTTTTTT,CASSLDRGDEKLFF,TRBV5-1,few,TRBJ1-4,TRBD1
TGTGCCAGCAGTCGGGACAGGGGTCCGGTCTACGAGCAGTACTTC,CASSRDRGPVYEQYF,TRBV2,many,TRBJ2-7,TRBD1
TGTGCCAGCACAGAACAGGGATTCACTGAAGCTTTCTTT,CASTEQGFTEAFF,TRBV7-9,many,TRBJ1-1,NA
TGTGCCAGCAGCGTAGCTGGGGACACTAGAAACACCATATATTTT,CASSVAGDTRNTIYF,TRBV9,NA,TRBJ1-3,NA
TGTGCCAGCAGTACGGGATTTGGGACAGACACTGAAGCTTTCTTT,CASSTGFGTDTEAFF,TRBV6-1,NA,TRBJ1-1,TRBD1
TGTGCCAGCAGCTTAGAACAAGCCGCTGAGACCCAGTACTTC,CASSLEQAAETQYF,TRBV7-2,many,TRBJ2-5,NA